Here is one T cell receptor beta chain with its context. The target antigen is unknown. V lost 8 bases, J lost 2 bases, and 10 bases lay in between. The CDR3 length is 12 residues. Germline V gene lookup returns CDR1 MNHEY and CDR2 SMNVEV (reference sequence). This specimen comes from a study of shared clonotypes between healthy human individuals. Study-wide background: Each donor's CD4 naive and CD4 memory cells filled three plates apiece, CD8 naive two, and CD8 memory one.

Deep-level assay runs were performed. Sequencing used immunoSEQ multiplex PCR; TCRdb keeps in-frame clones, though not all of them. Here the sample spans nearly 600,000 clones, about 95% being singletons. General study points: Non-shared clonotypes displayed generation probabilities falling below those of clonotypes present in all four donors.

Naive CD8 cells comprised CD45RO-negative, CCR7-positively selected cells, excluding terminally differentiated effector memory CD45RA+ cells. The specimen was naive CD8+ T cells sorted from blood. J is TRBJ2-7 and V is TRBV27; no definite D call. This TCR came from a woman in her thirties in good health. CDR3 in DNA: TGTGCCAGCGGTTGGGGTACCTACGAGCAGTACTTC. Its translation is CASGWGTYEQYF.